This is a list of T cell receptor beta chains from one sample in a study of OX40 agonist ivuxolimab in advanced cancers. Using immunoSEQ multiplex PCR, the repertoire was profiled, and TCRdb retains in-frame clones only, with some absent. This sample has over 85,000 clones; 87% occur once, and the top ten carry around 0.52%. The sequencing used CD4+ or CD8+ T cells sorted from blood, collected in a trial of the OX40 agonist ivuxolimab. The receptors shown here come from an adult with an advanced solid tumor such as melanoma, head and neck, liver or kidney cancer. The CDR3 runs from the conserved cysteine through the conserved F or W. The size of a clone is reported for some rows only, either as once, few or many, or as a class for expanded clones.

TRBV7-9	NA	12	CASSQGDRALHF
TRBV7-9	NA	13	CASSLVANTEAFF
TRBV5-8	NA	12	CASSPRTDTQYF
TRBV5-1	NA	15	CASSPRQGAIGELFF
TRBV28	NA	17	CASSLPRRQTPWQPQHF
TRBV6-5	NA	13	CASSYTRQGEAFF
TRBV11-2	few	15	CASSLEWGSSSPLHF
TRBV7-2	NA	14	CASSPGDRDQPQHF
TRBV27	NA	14	CASSFSVQDPEAFF
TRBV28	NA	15	CASSTTGGLGYGYTF
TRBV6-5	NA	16	CASSSPRGATNEKLFF
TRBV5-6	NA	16	CASSLVGVGRTDTQYF
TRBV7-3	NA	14	CASSLGQMNTEAFF
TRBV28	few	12	CASSPHTYEQYF
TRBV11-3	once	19	CASSSRLAPSGETHGELFF
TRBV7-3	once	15	CASSPTGGGGQPQHF
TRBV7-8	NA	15	CASSSSLGRDEKLFF
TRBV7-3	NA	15	CASVSGTPTTGELFF
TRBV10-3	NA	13	CAIRHRDTGELFF
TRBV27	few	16	CASTWGGRGTYNEQFF
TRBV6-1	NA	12	CASVESTDTQYF
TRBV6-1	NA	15	CASSELGHSTDTQYF
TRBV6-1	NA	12	CASREGFAEAFF
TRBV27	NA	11	CASSLHTATFF
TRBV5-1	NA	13	CASSPGANEKLFF
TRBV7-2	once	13	CASSPHVSYGYTF
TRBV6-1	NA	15	CASQTAARWDTEAFF
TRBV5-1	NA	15	CASSLVGGSRSGYTF
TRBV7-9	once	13	CASSDRVHQPQHF
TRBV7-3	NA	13	CASSRSDSEEQYF
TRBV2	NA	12	CASSDRDEKLFF
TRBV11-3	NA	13	CASSHRGGYEQYF
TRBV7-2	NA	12	CASSPMGDTQYF
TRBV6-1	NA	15	CASSEYREDPREQYF
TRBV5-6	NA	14	CASSSRGRGYEQYF
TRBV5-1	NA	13	CASSLWDNYGYTF
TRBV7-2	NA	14	CASSPAFGPGELFF
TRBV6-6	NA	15	CASRLRVRLLETQYF
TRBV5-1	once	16	CASSLEAGGVNTEAFF
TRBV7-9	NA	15	CASSLSQTTRTEAFF
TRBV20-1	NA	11	CSASSGGGYTF
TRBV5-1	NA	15	CASSLDRGRRDTQYF
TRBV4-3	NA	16	CASSQSRQKAGEKLFF
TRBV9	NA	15	CASSVDGGSGNTIYF
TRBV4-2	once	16	CASSQDYGTRHNEQFF
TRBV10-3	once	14	CAISVGELNTEAFF
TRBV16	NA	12	CASSPYRYEQYF